This T cell receptor beta chain was profiled in a study of blood T cell repertoires in COVID-19. Study-wide background: The samples span acute and convalescent COVID-19 from the United States, Italy and Spain. T cells, B-cell-depleted T cells, or PBMCs supplied cDNA or gDNA.

Per the study methods: Estimated nucleated cell counts came from reference gene primer amplification. Data came from immunoSEQ multiplex PCR; TCRdb stores just in-frame clones and leaves some out. From that table come the V and J calls and clone size; the DNA was used to work out D and trimming. The table shows about 94,000 clones, with around 72% occurring only once. The clonotype was recovered from a man aged 65 to 85 with COVID-19, enrolled during active disease. The sequencing sample was made of peripheral blood.

The CDR3 coding sequence is TGTGCCAGCAGCTTCACGGCGGGAGGGATCTACGAGCAGTACTTC. It yields the protein CASSFTAGGIYEQYF. V is TRBV5-6 and J is TRBJ2-7; 9 nucleotides line up with TRBD2. CDR3 length: 15 amino acids. The germline gives CDR1 SGHDT, CDR2 YYEEEE. The J segment lost 3 bases and the V segment lost 2 bases, leaving 6 bases of the junction unmatched.